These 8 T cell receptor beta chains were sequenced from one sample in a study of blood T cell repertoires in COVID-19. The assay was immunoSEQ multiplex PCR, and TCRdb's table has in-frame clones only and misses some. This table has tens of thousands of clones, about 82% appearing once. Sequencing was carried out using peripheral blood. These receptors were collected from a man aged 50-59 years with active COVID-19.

The CDR3 spells CASRRTGGAGGYTF. The CDR3 nucleotides read TGCGCCAGCCGCCGGACAGGGGGCGCAGGTGGCTACACCTTC. The chain links TRBV4-1 to TRBJ1-2, with 11 bases lining up with TRBD1. Germline values: CDR1 MGHRA, CDR2 YSYEKL. The trim removed 8 bases at V and 7 bases at J, leaving 9 bases unmatched. The CDR3 is made up of 14 amino acids.

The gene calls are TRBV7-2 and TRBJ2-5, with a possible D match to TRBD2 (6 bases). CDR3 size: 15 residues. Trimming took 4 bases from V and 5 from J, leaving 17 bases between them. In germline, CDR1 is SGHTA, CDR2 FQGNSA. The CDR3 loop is CASSWAWASEETQYF. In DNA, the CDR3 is TGTGCCAGCAGCTGGGCGTGGGCTAGCGAGGAGACCCAGTACTTC. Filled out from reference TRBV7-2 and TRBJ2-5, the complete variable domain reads GAGVSQSPSNKVTEKGKDVELRCDPISGHTALYWYRQSLGQGLEFLIYFQGNSAPDKSGLPSDRFSAERTGGSVSTLTIQRTQQEDSAVYLCASSWAWASEETQYFGPGTRLLVL.

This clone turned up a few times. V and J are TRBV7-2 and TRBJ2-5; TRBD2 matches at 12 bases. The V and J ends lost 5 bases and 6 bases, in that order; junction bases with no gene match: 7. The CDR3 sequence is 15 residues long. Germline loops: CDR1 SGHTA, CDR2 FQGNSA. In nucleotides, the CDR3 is TGTGCCAGCAGCCCTAGCGGGGGGGCGGGACAGACCCAGTACTTC. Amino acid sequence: CASSPSGGAGQTQYF.

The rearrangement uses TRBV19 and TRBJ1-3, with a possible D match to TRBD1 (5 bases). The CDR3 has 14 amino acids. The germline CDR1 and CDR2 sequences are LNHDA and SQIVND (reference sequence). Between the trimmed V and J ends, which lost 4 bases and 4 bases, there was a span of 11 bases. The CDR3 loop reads CASSTGGAGNTIYF. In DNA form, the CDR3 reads TGTGCCAGTAGTACCGGGGGAGCCGGAAACACCATATATTTT.

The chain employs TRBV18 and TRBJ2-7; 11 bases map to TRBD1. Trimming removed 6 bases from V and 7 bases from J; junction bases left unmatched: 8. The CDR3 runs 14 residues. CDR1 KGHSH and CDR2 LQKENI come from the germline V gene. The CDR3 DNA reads TGTGCCAGCTCCCCCGGGACAGGGGGGCGAGAGCAGTACTTC. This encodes CASSPGTGGREQYF.

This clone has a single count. The CDR3 here is CASSQEGGTGAYEQYF. The CDR3 DNA follows: TGTGCCAGCAGCCAAGAAGGGGGGACAGGGGCCTACGAGCAGTACTTC. This rearrangement joins TRBV4-2 to TRBJ2-7, with 10 bases that match TRBD1. CDR3 length equals 16 residues. Germline lookup yields CDR1 LGHNA and CDR2 YNFKEQ. V lost 0 bases and J lost 2; bases outside the gene matches: 4.

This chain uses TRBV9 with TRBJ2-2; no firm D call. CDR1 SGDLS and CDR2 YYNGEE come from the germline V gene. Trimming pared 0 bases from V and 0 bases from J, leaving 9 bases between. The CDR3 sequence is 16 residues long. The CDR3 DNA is TGTGCCAGCAGCGTAGTGCGATCCGCGAACACCGGGGAGCTGTTTTTT. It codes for CASSVVRSANTGELFF.

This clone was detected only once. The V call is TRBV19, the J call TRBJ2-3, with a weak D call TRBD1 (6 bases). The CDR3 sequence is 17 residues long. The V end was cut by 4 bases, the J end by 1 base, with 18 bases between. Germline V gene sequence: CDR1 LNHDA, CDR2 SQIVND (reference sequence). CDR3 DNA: TGTGCCAGTAGTAAAAATTACAGGGAAGAGGGCACAGATACGCAGTATTTT. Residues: CASSKNYREEGTDTQYF.